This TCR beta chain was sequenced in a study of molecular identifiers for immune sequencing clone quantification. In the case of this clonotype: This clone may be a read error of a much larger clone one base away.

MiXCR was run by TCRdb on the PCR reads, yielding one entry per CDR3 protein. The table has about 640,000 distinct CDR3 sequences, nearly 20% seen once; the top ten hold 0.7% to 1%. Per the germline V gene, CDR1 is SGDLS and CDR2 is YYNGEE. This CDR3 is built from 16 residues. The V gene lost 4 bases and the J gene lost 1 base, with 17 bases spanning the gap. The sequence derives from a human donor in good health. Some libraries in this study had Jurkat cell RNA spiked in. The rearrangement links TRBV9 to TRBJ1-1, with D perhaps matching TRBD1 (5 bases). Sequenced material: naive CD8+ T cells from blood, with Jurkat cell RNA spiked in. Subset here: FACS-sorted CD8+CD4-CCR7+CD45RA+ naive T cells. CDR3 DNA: TGTGCCAGCAGCTTTAGTATGGACGGGGCGAACACTGAAGCTTTCTTT. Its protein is CASSFSMDGANTEAFF.